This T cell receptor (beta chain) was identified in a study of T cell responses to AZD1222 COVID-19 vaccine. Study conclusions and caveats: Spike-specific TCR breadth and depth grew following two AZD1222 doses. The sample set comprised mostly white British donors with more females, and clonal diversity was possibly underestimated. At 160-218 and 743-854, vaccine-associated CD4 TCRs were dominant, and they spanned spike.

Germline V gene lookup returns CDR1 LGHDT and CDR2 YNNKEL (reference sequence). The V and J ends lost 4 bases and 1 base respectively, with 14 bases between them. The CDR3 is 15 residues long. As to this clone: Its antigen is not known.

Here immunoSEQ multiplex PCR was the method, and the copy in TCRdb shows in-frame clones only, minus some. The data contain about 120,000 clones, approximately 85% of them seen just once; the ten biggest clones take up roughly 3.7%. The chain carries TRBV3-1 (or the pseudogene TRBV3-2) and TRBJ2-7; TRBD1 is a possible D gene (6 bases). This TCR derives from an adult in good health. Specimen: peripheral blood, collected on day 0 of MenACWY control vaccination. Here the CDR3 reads CASSPPLGQSYEQYF. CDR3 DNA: TGTGCCAGCAGCCCTCCTTTGGGACAATCCTACGAGCAGTACTTC.